This T cell receptor (beta chain) was identified during a study of CD8+CD57+ T cells in acquired aplastic anemia. CDR3 size: 11 residues. Germline loops: CDR1 SGHVS, CDR2 FQNEAQ. Deletions cut 5 bases from V and 7 bases from J, with 9 bases between. Sequencing was done on patients that had shown CD8+CD57+ cell expansion by flow cytometry. On this clonotype itself: As yet, its antigen is unknown.

The template used for profiling TCR beta VDJ and CDR3 was genomic DNA. TCRdb reanalysed the reads using MiXCR and keeps one entry per CDR3 protein. The data show 95,000 to 150,000 distinct CDR3 sequences, approximately 50% seen once. Points from the study as a whole: The study found no significant CD8+ Simpson's diversity difference between patients and controls.

The sequence came from a human donor with aplastic anemia. The sequencing sample was made of sorted CD4+, CD8+, or CD8+CD57+ T cells (not recorded which) from PBMCs. V gene TRBV7-8 combines with J gene TRBJ2-7; D remains ambiguous. The CDR3 nucleotides read TGTGCCAGCAGCAGCCTCCAGGAGCAGTACTTC. It codes for CASSSLQEQYF.